These 18 T cell receptor beta chains originate from one sample sequenced in a study of shared clonotypes between healthy human individuals. Produced via immunoSEQ multiplex PCR; TCRdb's table is partial and in-frame only. The sample holds about 500,000 clones, roughly 80% seen once. Specimen: PBMCs. The receptors here all came from a woman between 40 and 55 years old in good health. Some clones in this sample may be carry-over from other donors' samples.

The chain recombines TRBV6-6 with TRBJ2-1; 7 bases fit TRBD2. The V gene's germline CDR1 is MNHNY and CDR2 SVGAGI (reference sequence). The CDR3 covers 15 residues. V lost 4 bases and J lost 7; bases outside the gene matches: 10. CDR3 loop: CASSSVGGSVNEQFF. In DNA form, the CDR3 reads TGTGCCAGCAGTTCCGTGGGCGGGAGCGTAAATGAGCAGTTCTTC.

This rearrangement joins TRBV4-3 to TRBJ2-2; no firm D call. CDR3 length: 17 amino acids. The germline V and J ends were trimmed by 0 bases and 2 bases, with 13 bases remaining between them. The V gene's germline CDR1 is LGHNA and CDR2 YSLEER. CDR3 sequence (DNA): TGCGCCAGCAGCCAAGATAGAGTGAGCATAAACACCGGGGAGCTGTTTTTT. Its protein product is CASSQDRVSINTGELFF.

The genes are TRBV5-1 and TRBJ2-3; 7 positions agree with TRBD2. The germline V gene encodes CDR1 SGHRS and CDR2 YFSETQ. This CDR3 is 17 amino acids long. With 0 bases clipped from V and 1 base from J, the junction kept 8 bases outside the gene matches. CDR3 sequence (DNA): TGCGCCAGCAGCTTGGCCGGGGGGTCTGTAGGCACAGATACGCAGTATTTT. Translating gives CASSLAGGSVGTDTQYF.

With respect to this clone: Its ends do not fully match the called genes, so a read error is possible. This chain uses TRBV7-2 with TRBJ2-3; TRBD2 aligns across 10 bases. In germline, CDR1 is SGHTA, CDR2 FQGNSA. The CDR3 sequence is 14 residues long. The CDR3 DNA reads as TGTGCCGGCAGCCTGGGACTAGCGTCAGATACGCAGTATTTT. Translation: CAGSLGLASDTQYF.

In regard to this clone: A read error likely explains this, since a far larger clone differs by one base. The same CDR3 arises from other DNA sequences in this sample as well. This sequence joins TRBV25-1 and TRBJ2-1, with D maybe TRBD2 (6 bases). The CDR3 totals 14 residues. Germline loops: CDR1 MGHDK, CDR2 SYGVNS. V was shortened by 3 bases and J by 4 bases, with 10 bases between the two germline ends. Here the CDR3 DNA reads TGTGCCAGCAGTGATAGCGGTAGTTACAATGAGCAGTTCTTC. Protein sequence: CASSDSGSYNEQFF.

Note on this clone: A far larger clone is only one base removed, so a read error is likely. V and J are TRBV29-1 and TRBJ1-1; D is possibly TRBD1 (6 bases). Germline V gene data show CDR1 as SQVTM and CDR2 as ANQGSEA. V lost 5 bases to trimming and J lost 0 bases, with 10 bases between them. This CDR3 spans 13 amino acids. This CDR3 reads CSVSRGLNTEAFF. The DNA for the CDR3 is TGCAGCGTTAGCAGGGGCTTGAACACTGAAGCTTTCTTT.

J is TRBJ2-7 and V is TRBV5-1; no firm D call. Germline V gives CDR1 SGHRS, CDR2 YFSETQ. Deletions cut 3 bases from V and 5 bases from J, with 6 bases between. CDR3 length equals 11 residues. The CDR3 sequence is CASSSHNEQYF. CDR3 in DNA: TGCGCCAGCAGCTCCCATAACGAGCAGTACTTC.

Remarks on this clone: Other DNA sequences within the sample encode an identical CDR3. In DNA form, the CDR3 reads TGTGCCAGCAGTTACGACAGTAATCAGCCCCAGCATTTT. This sequence encodes CASSYDSNQPQHF. This chain links TRBV6-5 with TRBJ1-5; D perhaps matches TRBD1 (5 bases). The germline V gene encodes CDR1 MNHEY and CDR2 SVGAGI. The ends were cut back, 2 bases at V and 4 bases at J, with 6 bases in the middle. The CDR3 sequence is 13 residues long.

The J gene is TRBJ1-4, the V gene TRBV12-5; no clear D gene. This CDR3 is built from 14 residues. CDR1 and CDR2 from the germline V gene are LGHNT and FRNRAP. V lost 5 bases to trimming and J lost 5 bases, with 12 bases between them. The CDR3 nucleotides read TGTGCTAGTGGTCCTTCAGGAGAAAATGAAAAACTGTTTTTT. Translated, it gives CASGPSGENEKLFF.

On this clone itself: This probably arose from a read error, given a far larger clone one base away. The V and J genes are TRBV29-1 and TRBJ1-2; 7 bases align to TRBD1. CDR3 length equals 15 residues. Germline V CDR1 and CDR2: SQVTM, ANQGSEA. CDR3 DNA: TGCAGAGTCCCTGCAACAGGGGACATCTACTATGGCTACACCTTT. Translation: CRVPATGDIYYGYTF.

V gene TRBV2 combines with J gene TRBJ2-3; TRBD2 matches at 9 bases. The CDR3 covers 16 residues. CDR1 and CDR2 (germline): SNHLY, FYNNEI. V shed 2 bases and J 0 bases; nucleotides not matched to a gene: 3. In DNA form, the CDR3 reads TGTGCCAGCAGTGAATGGACTAGCGCAAGCACAGATACGCAGTATTTT. Its translation is CASSEWTSASTDTQYF.

For the CDR3, the DNA is TGTGCCAGCAGTGACTCTTGGGGGGCCAACGTCCTGACTTTC. It yields the protein CASSDSWGANVLTF. The chain has TRBV6-4 and TRBJ2-6; D not resolved. The ends were cut back, 0 bases at V and 4 bases at J, with 4 bases in the middle. CDR1 and CDR2 (germline): MRHNA, SNTAGT. The CDR3 is 14 amino acids.

This clone was seen once. The chain is built from TRBV15 and TRBJ1-2; D ambiguous. Trimming left V 0 bases short and J 6 bases short, with 11 bases between. Germline V gene sequence: CDR1 LNHNV, CDR2 YYDKDF (reference sequence). This CDR3 contains 14 residues. The CDR3 is CATSRERHLNGYTF. CDR3 DNA sequence: TGTGCCACCAGCAGAGAACGGCACCTTAATGGCTACACCTTC.

This clone was counted a single time. A far larger clone is only one base removed, so a read error is likely. Additional DNA sequences in this sample encode the identical CDR3. This chain connects TRBV10-3 to TRBJ1-2; D may be TRBD1 (6 bases). Per the germline V gene, CDR1 is ENHRY and CDR2 is SYGVKD. V lost 8 bases, J lost 7 bases, and 14 bases lay in between. The CDR3 loop spans 12 amino acids. In nucleotides, the CDR3 is TGTGCCATCGGGCCGACAGGCTCTGGCTACACCTTC. Translating gives CAIGPTGSGYTF.

As for this clone: Given a much more abundant clone one base away, this may be a read error. The chain uses TRBV7-8 and TRBJ2-7; perhaps TRBD1 as D (5 bases). This CDR3 contains 13 residues. V shed 4 bases and J shed 2 bases, with 9 bases lying between them. In germline, CDR1 is SGHVS, CDR2 FQNEAQ. The CDR3, as DNA: TGTGCCAGCAGCTCGTTAGGGGCCTACGAGCAGTACTTC. Translation: CASSSLGAYEQYF. Full variable domain (missing parts from reference TRBV7-8 and TRBJ2-7): GAGVSQSPRYKVAKRGQDVALRCDPISGHVSLFWYQQALGQGPEFLTYFQNEAQLDKSGLPSDRFFAERPEGSVSTLKIQRTQQEDSAVYLCASSSLGAYEQYFGPGTRLTVT.

This chain links TRBV2 with TRBJ2-3, with no clear D. V was cut by 9 bases and J by 6 bases, with 16 bases left in between. Germline V lookup: CDR1 SNHLY, CDR2 FYNNEI. The CDR3 runs to 13 residues. CDR3 amino acids: CASTLVVSDTQYF. Here the CDR3 DNA reads TGTGCCAGTACGCTCGTTGTTTCGGATACGCAGTATTTT.

This chain links TRBV28 with TRBJ2-7, with 7 nucleotides matching TRBD2. Germline CDR1 is MDHEN and CDR2 is SYDVKM. V lost 2 bases, J lost 12 bases, and 10 bases stayed unmatched. CDR3 size: 13 residues. CDR3 DNA: TGTGCCAGCAGTTTAAGGACTAGGTATGTCAGGTACTTC. Its protein is CASSLRTRYVRYF.

Of note for this clone: With a far larger clone one base away, a read error is the likely cause. Other DNA sequences in the sample encode the same CDR3. The genes are TRBV5-1 and TRBJ2-1, with D maybe TRBD2 (5 bases). This CDR3 region has 14 residues. Trimming removed 4 bases at V and 8 bases at J, with 16 bases between. Per germline, CDR1 SGHRS and CDR2 YFSETQ. The CDR3, as DNA: TGCGCCAGCAGCCTGGCCCAGATGCGGGATGAGCAGTTCTTC. Translation: CASSLAQMRDEQFF.